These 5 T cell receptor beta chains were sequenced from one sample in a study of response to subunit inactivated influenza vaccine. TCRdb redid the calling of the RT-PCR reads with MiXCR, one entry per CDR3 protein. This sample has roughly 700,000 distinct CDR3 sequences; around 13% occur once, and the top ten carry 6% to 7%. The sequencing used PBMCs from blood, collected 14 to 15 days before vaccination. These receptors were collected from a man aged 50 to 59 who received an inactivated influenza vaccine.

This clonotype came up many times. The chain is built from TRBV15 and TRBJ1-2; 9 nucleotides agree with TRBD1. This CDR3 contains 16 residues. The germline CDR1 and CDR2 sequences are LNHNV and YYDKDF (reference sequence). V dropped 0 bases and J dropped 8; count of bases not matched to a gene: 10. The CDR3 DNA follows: TGTGCCACCAGCAGAGAGCGAGGAAGGACAGGGGACGGCTACACCTTC. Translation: CATSRERGRTGDGYTF.

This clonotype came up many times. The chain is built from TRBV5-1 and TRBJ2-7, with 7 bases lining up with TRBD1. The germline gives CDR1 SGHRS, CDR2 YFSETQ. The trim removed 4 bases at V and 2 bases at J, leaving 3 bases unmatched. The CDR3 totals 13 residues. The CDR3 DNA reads TGCGCCAGCAGCATCGACAGGGCCTACGAGCAGTACTTC. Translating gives CASSIDRAYEQYF.

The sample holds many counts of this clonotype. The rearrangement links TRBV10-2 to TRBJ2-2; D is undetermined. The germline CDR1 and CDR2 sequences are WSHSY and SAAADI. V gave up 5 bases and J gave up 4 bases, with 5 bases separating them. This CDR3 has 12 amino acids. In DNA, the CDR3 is TGCGCCAGCAGTCAGGTCACCGGGGAGCTGTTTTTT. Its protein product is CASSQVTGELFF.

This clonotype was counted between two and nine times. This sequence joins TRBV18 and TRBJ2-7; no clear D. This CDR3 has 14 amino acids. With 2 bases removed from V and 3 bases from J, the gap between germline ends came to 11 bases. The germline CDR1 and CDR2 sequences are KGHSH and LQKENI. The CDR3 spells CASSPGSEIYEQYF. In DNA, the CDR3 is TGTGCCAGCTCACCAGGGTCCGAGATCTACGAGCAGTACTTC.

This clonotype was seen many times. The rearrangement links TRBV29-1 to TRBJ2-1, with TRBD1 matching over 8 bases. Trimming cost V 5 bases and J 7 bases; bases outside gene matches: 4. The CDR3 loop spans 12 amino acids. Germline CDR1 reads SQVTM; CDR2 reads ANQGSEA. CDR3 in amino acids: CSVPNRGNEQFF. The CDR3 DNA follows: TGCAGCGTTCCAAACAGGGGGAATGAGCAGTTCTTC.